A single sample is the source of the 32 T cell receptor beta chains below, sequenced in a study of T-cell memory formation after mild COVID-19. TCRdb redid the calling of the 5' RACE reads with MiXCR, one entry per CDR3 protein. The table records approximately 60,000 distinct CDR3 sequences, 9.3% of them present only once. Sequenced input: PBMCs or a T cell subset sorted from them (not recorded which). All receptors come from a man aged 18-30 years who had mild COVID-19 (a few samples of this study predate the infection). Cell type and time point are not known.

This clonotype was seen many times. V is TRBV5-1 and J is TRBJ2-1; D is unresolved. V lost 2 bases and J lost 2, with 8 bases in between. The CDR3 consists of 14 residues. From germline, CDR1 is SGHRS and CDR2 YFSETQ. CDR3 residues: CASSFTVAYNEQFF. CDR3 nucleotide sequence: TGCGCCAGCAGCTTTACGGTGGCCTACAATGAGCAGTTCTTC.

The rearrangement uses TRBV29-1 and TRBJ1-6; D is uncertain. The ends were cut back, 6 bases at V and 5 bases at J, with 11 bases in the middle. The CDR3 extends over 13 amino acids. Germline CDR1 is SQVTM and CDR2 is ANQGSEA. CDR3 nucleotide sequence: TGCAGCGTCCGGGAGGTTGATAATTCACCCCTCCACTTT. It codes for CSVREVDNSPLHF.

In its sample, this clonotype was seen a few times. The gene calls are TRBV7-2 and TRBJ2-7; 7 nucleotides align to TRBD1. Germline CDR1 SGHTA, CDR2 FQGNSA. The CDR3 is 14 amino acids. The V gene end was trimmed by 5 bases and the J gene end by 5 bases; junction bases not matched to a gene: 9. CDR3 protein: CASSLRTGWDEQYF. Written as DNA, the CDR3 is TGTGCCAGCAGCCTAAGGACAGGCTGGGACGAGCAGTACTTC.

The chain uses TRBV24-1 and TRBJ1-2; maybe TRBD1 (6 bases). The V and J ends lost 3 bases and 4 bases respectively, with 14 bases between them. The length of the CDR3 is 15 residues. Per the germline V gene, CDR1 is KGHDR and CDR2 is SFDVKD. CDR3 in amino acids: CATSDPSRGSYGYTF. For the CDR3, the DNA is TGTGCCACCAGTGATCCTTCCAGGGGTAGCTATGGCTACACCTTC.

This clonotype was seen only a few times. The rearrangement uses TRBV28 and TRBJ2-1, with TRBD2 identical over 9 bases. This CDR3 spans 14 amino acids. With V trimmed by 7 bases and J by 7 bases, 8 bases remained unmatched. CDR1 MDHEN and CDR2 SYDVKM come from the germline V gene. CDR3 in amino acids: CASMAGGGKNEQFF. CDR3 sequence (DNA): TGTGCCAGCATGGCGGGGGGGGGTAAAAATGAGCAGTTCTTC.

This chain connects TRBV4-3 to TRBJ1-6, with a tentative D call TRBD1 (5 bases). CDR1 is LGHNA, CDR2 YSLEER, per germline. The ends were cut back, 2 bases at V and 5 bases at J, with 16 bases in the middle. The CDR3 totals 17 residues. CDR3 coding DNA: TGCGCCAGCAGCCAAAACTTTGTAGGGGCTGATAATTCACCCCTCCACTTT. It specifies CASSQNFVGADNSPLHF.

The CDR3 DNA is TGTGCCAGCAGTCGCGGGCTGACAGGGGGCTCCTCCACAGATACGCAGTATTTT. Amino acid sequence: CASSRGLTGGSSTDTQYF. The gene calls are TRBV12-3 or TRBV12-4 and TRBJ2-3, with 10 bases lining up with TRBD1. V trimming: 5 bases; J trimming: 2 bases; junction bases outside the gene matches: 13. The CDR3 is 18 residues long.

By frequency in the sample, this clonotype is medium-sized. The chain uses TRBV7-2 and TRBJ2-1, with D perhaps matching TRBD1 or TRBD2 (5 bases each). Trimming removed 4 bases at V and 2 bases at J, with 18 bases between. The CDR3 spans 17 residues. CDR1 SGHTA and CDR2 FQGNSA come from the germline V gene. The CDR3 loop reads CASSSLGVGVAYNEQFF. The CDR3 DNA sequence: TGTGCCAGCAGCTCCCTGGGGGTCGGGGTAGCCTACAATGAGCAGTTCTTC.

The table lists this clonotype with many counts. The CDR3 reads CASSSTYTETQYF. The CDR3 DNA follows: TGTGCCAGCAGCTCCACATATACGGAGACCCAGTACTTC. This chain connects TRBV5-6 to TRBJ2-5; D not certain. The V gene's germline CDR1 is SGHDT and CDR2 YYEEEE. The ends were cut back, 3 bases at V and 5 bases at J, with 11 bases in the middle. CDR3 size: 13 residues.

The chain carries TRBV5-1 and TRBJ2-1; D remains ambiguous. The CDR3 contains 14 residues. The V gene lost 4 bases and the J gene lost 5 bases, with 13 bases spanning the gap. Germline lookup yields CDR1 SGHRS and CDR2 YFSETQ. CDR3 coding DNA: TGCGCCAGCAGCACCTCGGGCCTTAACAATGAGCAGTTCTTC. Amino acids: CASSTSGLNNEQFF.

This clonotype was recorded at least ten times. This chain joins TRBV29-1 and TRBJ2-4; a possible D gene is TRBD2 (5 bases). V lost 2 bases to trimming and J lost 0 bases, with 5 bases between them. Looked up from germline, CDR1 is SQVTM and CDR2 is ANQGSEA. The CDR3 is 13 amino acids. CDR3 protein: CSVELAAKNIQYF. CDR3 coding DNA: TGCAGCGTTGAACTAGCAGCCAAAAACATTCAGTACTTC. Using reference TRBV29-1 and TRBJ2-4 for the parts outside the CDR3, the full variable domain is SAVISQKPSRDICQRGTSLTIQCQVDSQVTMMFWYRQQPGQSLTLIATANQGSEATYESGFVIDKFPISRPNLTFSTLTVSNMSPEDSSIYLCSVELAAKNIQYFGAGTRLSVL.

This clonotype appeared a few times. J is TRBJ2-5 and V is TRBV24-1, with D possibly TRBD2 on 6 matching bases. V gave up 4 bases and J gave up 0 bases, with 8 bases separating them. The germline V gene has CDR1 KGHDR and CDR2 SFDVKD. This CDR3 is 14 amino acids long. CDR3 sequence (DNA): TGTGCCACCAGTGACTGGGACTACCAAGAGACCCAGTACTTC. Translating it yields CATSDWDYQETQYF.

The gene calls are TRBV7-3 and TRBJ2-6; D gene uncertain. CDR3 length: 14 residues. V gave up 5 bases and J gave up 2 bases, with 7 bases separating them. Germline values: CDR1 SGHTA, CDR2 FQGTGA. The CDR3 DNA follows: TGTGCCAGCAGCCCAGCTACTGGGGCCAACGTCCTGACTTTC. Translating it yields CASSPATGANVLTF.

This clonotype was seen at least ten times. The CDR3 bases are TGCGCCAGCAACGGGGGGGACATAAACACCGGGGAGCTGTTTTTT. It specifies CASNGGDINTGELFF. The V call is TRBV5-1, the J call TRBJ2-2; 8 positions match TRBD2. CDR3 length: 15 amino acids. Germline V gives CDR1 SGHRS, CDR2 YFSETQ. With V trimmed by 6 bases and J by 2 bases, 6 bases remained unmatched.

This clonotype was picked up many times. The V call is TRBV2, the J call TRBJ1-5; D unresolved. Germline values: CDR1 SNHLY, CDR2 FYNNEI. V was cut by 7 bases and J by 2 bases, with 9 bases left in between. The CDR3 is 13 residues long. CDR3 residues: CASNDFGNQPQHF. The CDR3 region has the DNA TGTGCCAGCAATGATTTTGGCAATCAGCCCCAGCATTTT.

This chain uses TRBV6-1 with TRBJ2-2; D may correspond to TRBD1 or TRBD2 (6 bases each). Germline V gene lookup returns CDR1 MNHNS and CDR2 SASEGT. V lost 8 bases to trimming and J lost 4 bases, with 17 bases between them. CDR3 size: 15 residues. CDR3: CASLKSGGGTGELFF. CDR3 bases: TGTGCCAGCTTAAAGAGCGGAGGGGGCACCGGGGAGCTGTTTTTT.

This clonotype appeared a few times. The chain has TRBV20-1 and TRBJ1-3; D call uncertain. From germline, CDR1 is DFQATT and CDR2 SNEGSKA (reference sequence). The CDR3 extends over 14 amino acids. V was clipped by 1 base and J by 0 bases, with 7 bases between them. The CDR3 reads CSARVGSSGNTIYF. The CDR3 nucleotides read TGCAGTGCTAGAGTTGGCAGCTCTGGAAACACCATATATTTT.

The chain combines TRBV29-1 with TRBJ1-2; D might be TRBD1 (5 bases). Germline loops: CDR1 SQVTM, CDR2 ANQGSEA. V was trimmed by 7 bases and J by 8 bases, leaving 23 bases between them. The CDR3 totals 14 residues. This CDR3 is CSASTGTSVRGYTF. CDR3 in DNA: TGCAGCGCTTCGACCGGGACGAGCGTTCGGGGCTACACCTTC.

V gene TRBV20-1 combines with J gene TRBJ1-5, with a possible D match to TRBD1 (5 bases). Germline V gene lookup returns CDR1 DFQATT and CDR2 SNEGSKA (reference sequence). The CDR3 is 13 amino acids. Trimming took off 3 bases at V and 5 bases at J, with 11 bases between the two ends. The CDR3 DNA reads TGCAGTGCTAGTGGGGGTGGTGATCAGCCCCAGCATTTT. Amino acids: CSASGGGDQPQHF.

This clonotype was counted only a few times. V gene TRBV20-1 combines with J gene TRBJ2-2, with a possible D match to TRBD2 (7 bases). Looked up from germline, CDR1 is DFQATT and CDR2 is SNEGSKA (reference sequence). V was shortened by 0 bases and J by 7 bases, with 18 bases between the two germline ends. The CDR3 has 16 residues. The CDR3 loop is CSARDLLRGADGELFF. CDR3 nucleotides: TGCAGTGCTAGAGATCTCTTACGGGGGGCGGACGGGGAGCTGTTTTTT.

V and J are TRBV13 and TRBJ2-5; no definite D call. This CDR3 has 14 residues. V dropped 5 bases and J dropped 2 bases, with 12 bases sitting between them. Germline values: CDR1 PRHDT, CDR2 FYEKMQ (reference sequence). For the CDR3, the DNA is TGTGCCAGCAGCCTATCAAGGAATCAAGAGACCCAGTACTTC. Residues: CASSLSRNQETQYF.

This clonotype was observed many times. This chain joins TRBV12-3 or TRBV12-4 and TRBJ2-2; TRBD2 aligns across 7 bases. The CDR3 consists of 15 residues. V was pared by 7 bases and J by 6 bases, with 11 bases of the junction left unmatched. Here the CDR3 reads CASNLAGEVPGELFF. The CDR3 nucleotides read TGTGCCAGCAATTTGGCGGGGGAGGTGCCCGGGGAGCTGTTTTTT.

At least ten counts were recorded for this clonotype. The V call is TRBV10-3, the J call TRBJ2-7; 10 nucleotides match TRBD2. Germline CDR1 is ENHRY and CDR2 is SYGVKD. With V trimmed by 2 bases and J by 4 bases, 5 bases remained unmatched. The CDR3 totals 15 residues. CDR3 DNA: TGTGCCATCAGTGAGCAAGCGGGGGGGCCATACGAGCAGTACTTC. Its protein product is CAISEQAGGPYEQYF.

In this sample, this clonotype turned up many times. The V gene is TRBV5-1, the J gene TRBJ2-1, with a possible D match to TRBD2 (7 bases). Germline CDR1 is SGHRS and CDR2 is YFSETQ. Trimming cost V 2 bases and J 6 bases, with 15 bases left between them. This CDR3 has 15 residues. The CDR3 coding sequence is TGCGCCAGCAGCTTTTTCGCGGGGGCCGCCAATGAGCAGTTCTTC. This codes for CASSFFAGAANEQFF.

In its sample, this clonotype was seen a few times. The J gene is TRBJ1-6, the V gene TRBV20-1, with 7 positions matching TRBD1. Germline CDR1 DFQATT, CDR2 SNEGSKA (reference sequence). V lost 0 bases, J lost 7 bases, and 9 bases stayed unmatched. CDR3 length: 16 amino acids. This chain's CDR3 is CSARDGRQGSNSPLHF. Written as DNA, the CDR3 is TGCAGTGCTAGAGACGGAAGACAGGGATCAAATTCACCCCTCCACTTT.

This clonotype was found a few times. The chain links TRBV19 to TRBJ1-1; D unresolved. This CDR3 contains 12 residues. The V and J ends lost 6 bases and 1 base respectively, with 6 bases between them. Germline CDR1 and CDR2: LNHDA and SQIVND (reference sequence). CDR3 residues: CASRRGNTEAFF. Written as DNA, the CDR3 is TGTGCCAGTAGAAGAGGGAACACTGAAGCTTTCTTT.

This clonotype was recorded a few times. This chain links TRBV7-2 with TRBJ2-2, with D possibly being TRBD1 (5 bases). V lost 1 base, J lost 4 bases, and 10 bases lay in between. Per the germline V gene, CDR1 is SGHTA and CDR2 is FQGNSA. The CDR3 has 15 residues. CDR3 sequence reads: CASSLGTYSTGELFF. In DNA, the CDR3 is TGTGCCAGCAGCTTAGGGACATATTCCACCGGGGAGCTGTTTTTT.

The V gene is TRBV5-1, the J gene TRBJ1-1; 7 bases align to TRBD1. The CDR3 contains 14 residues. V was pared by 2 bases and J by 1 base, with 2 bases of the junction left unmatched. In germline, CDR1 is SGHRS, CDR2 YFSETQ. The DNA for the CDR3 is TGCGCCAGCAGCTTTCCAGGGGGGAACACTGAAGCTTTCTTT. Encoded protein: CASSFPGGNTEAFF.

The chain has TRBV4-3 and TRBJ1-4; 7 nucleotides align to TRBD1. The J segment lost 7 bases and the V segment lost 0 bases, leaving 5 bases of the junction unmatched. From germline, CDR1 is LGHNA and CDR2 YSLEER. This CDR3 has 15 amino acids. The CDR3 bases are TGCGCCAGCAGCCAAGAACAGGGGCGAGGTGAAAAACTGTTTTTT. Its translation is CASSQEQGRGEKLFF.

This clonotype was picked up many times. The rearrangement joins TRBV7-2 to TRBJ2-2; 8 positions agree with TRBD1. The V and J ends lost 6 bases and 1 base, in that order; junction bases with no gene match: 4. Germline V lookup: CDR1 SGHTA, CDR2 FQGNSA. CDR3 length: 15 amino acids. The chain's CDR3 is CASRTGTGNTGELFF. In nucleotides, the CDR3 is TGTGCCAGCAGGACCGGGACAGGGAACACCGGGGAGCTGTTTTTT.

This clonotype was seen only a few times. The gene calls are TRBV12-3 or TRBV12-4 and TRBJ1-6; D uncertain. V was cut by 0 bases and J by 10 bases, with 7 bases left in between. The CDR3 spans 13 residues. CDR3 protein: CASSLALGSPLHF. In nucleotides, the CDR3 is TGTGCCAGCAGTTTAGCCTTGGGGTCACCCCTCCACTTT.

V and J are TRBV5-1 and TRBJ1-3, with a weak D call TRBD1 (5 bases). Trimming removed 4 bases at V and 2 bases at J, with 16 bases between. The CDR3 is 16 residues long. CDR1 and CDR2 from the germline V gene are SGHRS and YFSETQ. CDR3 residues: CASSLRAGTPGNTIYF. The CDR3 DNA is TGCGCCAGCAGCCTCAGAGCCGGGACCCCTGGAAACACCATATATTTT.